The 32 T cell receptor beta chains presented below share a single source sample, sequenced in a study of CD4+ T cells in melanoma. TCRdb's copy holds only in-frame clones and misses some; the assay was immunoSEQ multiplex PCR. In the table there are about 10,000 clones, approximately 60% of which are singletons. Sequenced material: cells from a culture (not recorded whether cultured in vitro). These receptors all stem from a human donor with melanoma.

This clone was picked up a small number of times. This rearrangement joins TRBV13 to TRBJ1-4, with D unclear. Trimming took off 3 bases at V and 8 bases at J, with 16 bases between the two ends. Germline V CDR1 and CDR2: PRHDT, FYEKMQ (reference sequence). CDR3 size: 15 residues. Here the CDR3 reads CASSLRTYSAEKLFF. In DNA form, the CDR3 reads TGTGCCAGCAGCTTGAGGACCTATTCAGCGGAAAAACTGTTTTTT.

The V call is TRBV7-3, the J call TRBJ2-7; the match to TRBD2 covers 7 bases. V was pared by 0 bases and J by 2 bases, with 4 bases of the junction left unmatched. From germline, CDR1 is SGHTA and CDR2 FQGTGA. There are 15 residues in the CDR3. DNA for the CDR3: TGTGCCAGCAGCTTAACACCGGGGGGAACCTACGAGCAGTACTTC. Translation gives CASSLTPGGTYEQYF.

The CDR3 sequence is CASSLGVNRGSAEAFF. As DNA, the CDR3 is TGTGCCAGCAGCTTGGGAGTGAACAGGGGTTCCGCTGAAGCTTTCTTT. The chain joins TRBV7-8 to TRBJ1-1, with 7 bases fitting TRBD1. With 3 bases clipped from V and 6 bases from J, the junction kept 13 bases outside the gene matches. This CDR3 spans 16 amino acids. The germline V gene has CDR1 SGHVS and CDR2 FQNEAQ.

The chain links TRBV7-2 to TRBJ2-1; 9 bases are a match to TRBD2. Germline V gene lookup returns CDR1 SGHTA and CDR2 FQGNSA. The junction had 5 bases not matched to a gene; V was cut back by 1 base and J by 4 bases. This CDR3 comprises 16 residues. Here the CDR3 reads CASSLVRLAGYNEQFF. The CDR3, as DNA: TGTGCCAGCAGCTTAGTCCGGCTAGCGGGGTACAATGAGCAGTTCTTC.

The V call is TRBV30, the J call TRBJ2-1; TRBD2 matches 8 bases. Germline V gene sequence: CDR1 GTSNPN, CDR2 SVGIG (reference sequence). The CDR3 runs to 17 residues. V trimming: 3 bases; J trimming: 3 bases; junction bases outside the gene matches: 13. CDR3 nucleotides: TGTGCCTGGAGGGGAATAAAAGCGGGGGCCTACTACAATGAGCAGTTCTTC. Protein product: CAWRGIKAGAYYNEQFF. Full variable domain (outside the CDR3, taken from reference TRBV30 and TRBJ2-1): SQTIHQWPATLVQPVGSPLSLECTVEGTSNPNLYWYRQAAGRGLQLLFYSVGIGQISSEVPQNLSASRPQDRQFILSSKKLLLSDSGFYLCAWRGIKAGAYYNEQFFGPGTRLTVL.

This rearrangement joins TRBV4-1 to TRBJ2-7; 9 nucleotides agree with TRBD2. V shed 3 bases and J 4 bases; nucleotides not matched to a gene: 10. The germline V gene encodes CDR1 MGHRA and CDR2 YSYEKL. CDR3 length: 16 amino acids. Here the CDR3 reads CASSQVLAGILYEQYF. CDR3 nucleotides: TGCGCCAGCAGCCAGGTCCTAGCGGGGATCTTATACGAGCAGTACTTC.

The chain has TRBV7-8 and TRBJ1-1, with 7 bases that match TRBD1. Germline-derived CDR1 and CDR2 are SGHVS and FQNEAQ. CDR3 length equals 16 residues. Trimming cost V 1 base and J 3 bases; bases outside gene matches: 8. CDR3 DNA: TGTGCCAGCAGCTTAGGTACAGGGGTTGGGGACACTGAAGCTTTCTTT. Its protein is CASSLGTGVGDTEAFF. The full variable domain, in which reference TRBV7-8 and TRBJ1-1 provide the parts outside the CDR3, is GAGVSQSPRYKVAKRGQDVALRCDPISGHVSLFWYQQALGQGPEFLTYFQNEAQLDKSGLPSDRFFAERPEGSVSTLKIQRTQQEDSAVYLCASSLGTGVGDTEAFFGQGTRLTVV.

The rearrangement links TRBV14 to TRBJ2-6; D is unresolved. Germline values: CDR1 SGHDN, CDR2 FVKESK. Trimming removed 2 bases at V and 0 bases at J, with 8 bases between. CDR3 size: 16 residues. CDR3 in DNA: TGTGCCAGCAGCCAACACGCCAGCTCTGGGGCCAACGTCCTGACTTTC. This encodes CASSQHASSGANVLTF.

The chain links TRBV6-5 to TRBJ1-4, with a possible D match to TRBD1 (6 bases). The ends were cut back, 2 bases at V and 6 bases at J, with 10 bases in the middle. Germline CDR1 is MNHEY and CDR2 is SVGAGI. This CDR3 spans 14 amino acids. In DNA form, the CDR3 reads TGTGCCAGCAGTTACGGCAGGGGAGATGAAAAACTGTTTTTT. As protein: CASSYGRGDEKLFF.

This clone was found a few times. The rearrangement joins TRBV11-2 to TRBJ1-6, with TRBD1 matching over 7 bases. Germline V lookup: CDR1 SGHAT, CDR2 FQNNGV. After removal of 8 bases from V and 9 bases from J, the junction contained 10 bases not matched to a gene. CDR3 length: 14 residues. CDR3 amino acids: CASRWNRGLSPLHF. The CDR3 region has the DNA TGTGCCAGCCGCTGGAACAGGGGCCTTTCACCCCTCCACTTT.

As DNA, the CDR3 is TGTGCCATCGCCCTAGCGGATACCACAGATACGCAGTATTTT. Its translation is CAIALADTTDTQYF. The gene calls are TRBV10-3 and TRBJ2-3; 7 bases are shared with TRBD2. CDR1 is ENHRY and CDR2 is SYGVKD in the germline V gene. V lost 8 bases, J lost 2 bases, and 7 bases stayed unmatched. This CDR3 comprises 14 residues.

The chain carries TRBV5-6 and TRBJ1-3, with 7 positions matching TRBD1. CDR1 is SGHDT, CDR2 YYEEEE, per germline. V shed 4 bases and J 3 bases; nucleotides not matched to a gene: 7. CDR3 length: 15 residues. CDR3 sequence: CASSLDRRGGNTIYF. The DNA for the CDR3 is TGTGCCAGCAGCCTGGACAGGCGAGGTGGAAACACCATATATTTT.

This rearrangement joins TRBV4-1 to TRBJ2-3, with D perhaps given as TRBD1 or TRBD2 (5 bases each). This CDR3 contains 14 residues. Per the germline V gene, CDR1 is MGHRA and CDR2 is YSYEKL. The V gene lost 3 bases and the J gene lost 6 bases, with 13 bases spanning the gap. This CDR3 is CASSQGTSGDTQYF. DNA of the CDR3: TGCGCCAGCAGCCAGGGGACCTCCGGGGATACGCAGTATTTT.

This chain uses TRBV2 with TRBJ1-6; 7 bases align to TRBD1. V was pared by 6 bases and J by 7 bases, with 9 bases of the junction left unmatched. The CDR3 is 15 residues long. Germline V gene sequence: CDR1 SNHLY, CDR2 FYNNEI. CDR3 in DNA: TGTGCCAGCAGAGAGACAGGGAGTGCGAATTCACCCCTCCACTTT. It encodes CASRETGSANSPLHF.

The chain recombines TRBV5-1 with TRBJ2-4, with 7 nucleotides matching TRBD1. CDR3 length equals 15 residues. Germline lookup yields CDR1 SGHRS and CDR2 YFSETQ. V dropped 2 bases and J dropped 7; count of bases not matched to a gene: 9. The CDR3 DNA is TGCGCCAGCAGCTTAAGGGGGCAGGGGTCGAACATTCAGTACTTC. Residues: CASSLRGQGSNIQYF.

This clone was observed once. The chain carries TRBV5-5 and TRBJ2-5; no clear D. Germline V gene sequence: CDR1 SGHKS, CDR2 YYEKEE (reference sequence). The V end lost 2 bases, the J end lost 2 bases, and 16 bases lay between the germline ends. This CDR3 spans 16 amino acids. This CDR3 reads CASSFLHQVTQETQYF. In DNA form, the CDR3 reads TGTGCCAGCAGCTTTCTGCATCAGGTGACACAAGAGACCCAGTACTTC.

The rearrangement links TRBV5-1 to TRBJ2-7; 7 positions match TRBD1. The CDR3 covers 14 residues. Germline-derived CDR1 and CDR2 are SGHRS and YFSETQ. Trimming took 4 bases from V and 7 from J; bases not matched to a gene: 11. CDR3 coding DNA: TGCGCCAGCAGCCCTATCGGACAGGTAGGAGAGCAGTACTTC. Translation: CASSPIGQVGEQYF.

This clone was recorded once. V is TRBV19 and J is TRBJ1-3; no definite D call. In germline, CDR1 is LNHDA, CDR2 SQIVND (reference sequence). The ends were cut back, 10 bases at V and 7 bases at J, with 11 bases in the middle. The CDR3 totals 11 residues. CDR3 protein: CATRLGNTIYF. The CDR3, as DNA: TGTGCCACCAGACTGGGGAACACCATATATTTT.

The chain has TRBV5-1 and TRBJ2-5, with TRBD2 matching 11 bases. The V gene end was trimmed by 2 bases and the J gene end by 5 bases; junction bases not matched to a gene: 14. CDR1 and CDR2 (germline): SGHRS, YFSETQ. The CDR3 length is 18 residues. This CDR3 is CASSLGIAGGLGMETQYF. As DNA, the CDR3 is TGCGCCAGCAGCTTAGGAATAGCGGGGGGGCTCGGGATGGAGACCCAGTACTTC.

There are a few counts of this clone. The chain recombines TRBV11-3 with TRBJ2-3; weak D call: TRBD2 (6 bases). V dropped 6 bases and J dropped 3 bases, with 19 bases sitting between them. The CDR3 spans 16 residues. The V gene's germline CDR1 is SGHNT and CDR2 YENEEA. CDR3 in amino acids: CASSPQGLTSTDTQYF. Written as DNA, the CDR3 is TGTGCCAGCAGTCCCCAAGGCCTGACTAGTACAGATACGCAGTATTTT. Filled out from reference TRBV11-3 and TRBJ2-3, the complete variable domain reads EAGVVQSPRYKIIEKKQPVAFWCNPISGHNTLYWYLQNLGQGPELLIRYENEEAVDDSQLPKDRFSAERLKGVDSTLKIQPAELGDSAVYLCASSPQGLTSTDTQYFGPGTRLTVL.

This clone was seen only a few times. The gene calls are TRBV7-7 and TRBJ1-1, with no clear D. V was trimmed by 11 bases and J by 1 base, leaving 20 bases between them. The CDR3 totals 15 residues. The germline V gene encodes CDR1 SSHAT and CDR2 FNYEAQ (reference sequence). Written as DNA, the CDR3 is TGTGCCCGGGAGATTGAAGGGATCGCGAACACTGAAGCTTTCTTT. It is translated as CAREIEGIANTEAFF.

This clone was counted between two and nine times. The rearrangement links TRBV27 to TRBJ1-5, with a weak D call TRBD1 (5 bases). Per the germline V gene, CDR1 is MNHEY and CDR2 is SMNVEV (reference sequence). V was clipped by 8 bases and J by 1 base, with 15 bases between them. This CDR3 spans 15 amino acids. In DNA, the CDR3 is TGTGCCAGCGGGGCCAGGACGGTGAGCAATCAGCCCCAGCATTTT. Its protein is CASGARTVSNQPQHF.

This rearrangement joins TRBV18 to TRBJ1-2; D unclear. This CDR3 spans 13 amino acids. V lost 8 bases and J 0 bases, leaving 10 bases between the germline ends. In germline, CDR1 is KGHSH, CDR2 LQKENI. CDR3 residues: CASGKGANYGYTF. CDR3 bases: TGTGCCAGCGGAAAGGGAGCTAACTATGGCTACACCTTC.

This chain's CDR3 is CASSSTGTENGYTF. CDR3 nucleotide sequence: TGTGCCAGCAGCTCTACCGGGACGGAAAATGGCTACACCTTC. The chain carries TRBV7-9 and TRBJ1-2; tentatively, D is TRBD1 (5 bases). The germline gives CDR1 SEHNR, CDR2 FQNEAQ (reference sequence). The CDR3 runs to 14 residues. V gave up 4 bases and J gave up 6 bases, with 15 bases separating them.

Comments on this clone: The junction differs from germline at one of its ends, possibly a read error. J is TRBJ1-2 and V is TRBV5-6; D call uncertain. The CDR3 runs 12 residues. Germline V CDR1 and CDR2: SGHDT, YYEEEE. Here the CDR3 reads CASSFTVGSTSF. CDR3 nucleotides: TGTGCCAGCAGCTTCACGGTGGGCTCGACAAGCTTC.

The V call is TRBV19, the J call TRBJ1-5; D is perhaps TRBD1 (6 bases). The CDR3 is made up of 15 amino acids. The germline V gene has CDR1 LNHDA and CDR2 SQIVND (reference sequence). V was cut by 1 base and J by 6 bases, with 13 bases left in between. The CDR3 loop is CASSIGGGQGQPQHF. CDR3 in DNA: TGTGCCAGTAGTATAGGTGGGGGCCAGGGTCAGCCCCAGCATTTT.

The V gene is TRBV4-2, the J gene TRBJ2-3, with a tentative D call TRBD2 (5 bases). Trimming took off 2 bases at V and 6 bases at J, with 9 bases between the two ends. The CDR3 is made up of 13 amino acids. Germline-derived CDR1 and CDR2 are LGHNA and YNFKEQ. The CDR3 loop reads CASSQKAVDTQYF. CDR3 coding DNA: TGTGCCAGCAGCCAAAAAGCGGTCGATACGCAGTATTTT.

The V call is TRBV5-6, the J call TRBJ2-3; 8 nucleotides agree with TRBD2. In germline, CDR1 is SGHDT, CDR2 YYEEEE. Trimming cost V 4 bases and J 5 bases; bases outside gene matches: 12. This CDR3 spans 16 amino acids. CDR3: CASSDPSGGARDTQYF. For the CDR3, the DNA is TGTGCCAGCAGCGACCCAAGCGGGGGTGCGCGAGATACGCAGTATTTT.

The chain has TRBV19 and TRBJ2-7, with D perhaps matching TRBD2 (5 bases). This CDR3 region has 14 residues. Trimming took off 5 bases at V and 2 bases at J, with 13 bases between the two ends. The germline V gene has CDR1 LNHDA and CDR2 SQIVND (reference sequence). The CDR3, as DNA: TGTGCCAGTAGTCCCCGGCGGGTGACCTACGAGCAGTACTTC. This encodes CASSPRRVTYEQYF. Full variable domain (remainder filled in from reference TRBV19 and TRBJ2-7): DGGITQSPKYLFRKEGQNVTLSCEQNLNHDAMYWYRQDPGQGLRLIYYSQIVNDFQKGDIAEGYSVSREKKESFPLTVTSAQKNPTAFYLCASSPRRVTYEQYFGPGTRLTVT.

The table lists this clone with a few counts. The chain employs TRBV11-2 and TRBJ1-2; TRBD1 matches 7 bases. With V trimmed by 5 bases and J by 7 bases, 10 bases remained unmatched. The CDR3 has 14 residues. The germline V gene has CDR1 SGHAT and CDR2 FQNNGV. In DNA form, the CDR3 reads TGTGCCAGCAGCCCCGCGGACAGGATCTCTGGCTACACCTTC. Amino acid sequence: CASSPADRISGYTF.

V and J are TRBV7-3 and TRBJ2-2, with TRBD1 matching over 8 bases. The V gene end was trimmed by 0 bases and the J gene end by 4 bases; junction bases not matched to a gene: 7. The CDR3 totals 17 residues. In germline, CDR1 is SGHTA, CDR2 FQGTGA. For the CDR3, the DNA is TGTGCCAGCAGCTTAACCGGCGGCAGGGGGCCCACCGGGGAGCTGTTTTTT. As protein: CASSLTGGRGPTGELFF.

The gene calls are TRBV9 and TRBJ1-2; maybe TRBD1 (5 bases). CDR3 length: 13 residues. V was clipped by 0 bases and J by 2 bases, with 5 bases between them. In germline, CDR1 is SGDLS, CDR2 YYNGEE. CDR3 protein: CASSVGQNYGYTF. CDR3 DNA sequence: TGTGCCAGCAGCGTAGGACAGAACTATGGCTACACCTTC. The full variable domain, completed using reference TRBV9 and TRBJ1-2, is DSGVTQTPKHLITATGQRVTLRCSPRSGDLSVYWYQQSLDQGLQFLIQYYNGEERAKGNILERFSAQQFPDLHSELNLSSLELGDSALYFCASSVGQNYGYTFGSGTRLTVV.